Presented here are 20 T cell receptor beta chains from one specimen sequenced in a study of PD-1 blockade in classical Hodgkin lymphoma. As for time point: cycle 4 day 1 (C4D1), after 6 weeks of nivolumab. Brentuximab vedotin exposure varied, and every patient relapsed after autologous stem cell transplantation. Sequencing used immunoSEQ multiplex PCR; TCRdb keeps in-frame clones, though not all of them. Of around 4,600 clones listed, 67% are singletons. This specimen consisted of peripheral blood mononuclear cells (PBMCs), obtained before the fourth cycle of nivolumab. The receptors here all came from a human donor with classical Hodgkin lymphoma.

V usage is TRBV30 and J usage is TRBJ2-5, with 8 nucleotides matching TRBD2. The J call is uncertain, as TRBJ2-7 better fits the DNA end. Germline lookup yields CDR1 GTSNPN and CDR2 SVGIG (reference sequence). CDR3 length: 15 amino acids. The CDR3 protein is CAYTREGGRAYEQYF. The CDR3 nucleotides are TGTGCCTACACCCGGGAGGGGGGCAGGGCCTACGAGCAGTACTTC.

The genes are TRBV27 and TRBJ1-4; 9 bases agree with TRBD1. Germline CDR1 is MNHEY and CDR2 is SMNVEV (reference sequence). V was pared by 5 bases and J by 3 bases, with 4 bases of the junction left unmatched. The length of the CDR3 is 15 residues. CDR3 loop: CASSNRGRANEKLFF. The CDR3 coding sequence is TGTGCCAGCAGTAACAGGGGGCGGGCTAATGAAAAACTGTTTTTT.

The rearrangement uses TRBV5-4 and TRBJ2-3; no definite D call. V was pared by 4 bases and J by 2 bases, with 11 bases between. The CDR3 spans 14 residues. The V gene's germline CDR1 is SGHNT and CDR2 YYREEE (reference sequence). The CDR3 spells CASSPRLNTDTQYF. CDR3 DNA: TGTGCCAGCAGCCCCCGCCTGAACACAGATACGCAGTATTTT.

In its sample, this clone ranks as medium-sized. This rearrangement joins TRBV4-1 to TRBJ1-1; maybe TRBD1 (6 bases). Germline values: CDR1 MGHRA, CDR2 YSYEKL. V lost 0 bases to trimming and J lost 8 bases, with 10 bases between them. The CDR3 totals 13 residues. The CDR3 region is CASSQDWGLEAFF. CDR3 DNA sequence: TGCGCCAGCAGCCAAGATTGGGGGCTGGAAGCTTTCTTT.

This CDR3 is CASSVTGYEQFF. The CDR3 nucleotides are TGTGCCAGCAGCGTAACGGGATATGAGCAGTTCTTC. This chain joins TRBV11-3 and TRBJ2-1, with D tentatively TRBD2 (5 bases). The V gene lost 5 bases and the J gene lost 8 bases, with 10 bases spanning the gap. Germline V gene sequence: CDR1 SGHNT, CDR2 YENEEA. The CDR3 is 12 amino acids.

This clone was seen a handful of times. J is TRBJ2-7 and V is TRBV2, with TRBD2 matching over 14 bases. The V segment lost 5 bases and the J segment 3 bases; nucleotides outside the gene matches: 15. Germline CDR1 and CDR2: SNHLY and FYNNEI. The CDR3 has 19 amino acids. CDR3 sequence (DNA): TGTGCCAGCAGTCCTGGACTAGCGGGAGGAGGTTGGTGGGGCTACGAGCAGTACTTC. Translated: CASSPGLAGGGWWGYEQYF. The whole variable domain, filled in from reference TRBV2 and TRBJ2-7, reads EPEVTQTPSHQVTQMGQEVILRCVPISNHLYFYWYRQILGQKVEFLVSFYNNEISEKSEIFDDQFSVERPDGSNFTLKIRSTKLEDSAMYFCASSPGLAGGGWWGYEQYFGPGTRLTVT.

This clone has only a few counts. The chain couples TRBV18 to TRBJ2-1; 8 bases match TRBD2. After removal of 5 bases from V and 8 bases from J, the junction contained 8 bases not matched to a gene. From germline, CDR1 is KGHSH and CDR2 LQKENI. The CDR3 has 14 residues. The CDR3 region has the DNA TGTGCCAGCTCATCTACAGCGGGAGCCCATGAGCAGTTCTTC. Translated, it gives CASSSTAGAHEQFF. Complete variable domain (other parts from reference TRBV18 and TRBJ2-1): NAGVMQNPRHLVRRRGQEARLRCSPMKGHSHVYWYRQLPEEGLKFMVYLQKENIIDESGMPKERFSAEFPKEGPSILRIQQVVRGDSAAYFCASSSTAGAHEQFFGPGTRLTVL.

The sample holds a few counts of this clone. The rearrangement uses TRBV28 and TRBJ2-3; D perhaps matches TRBD1 (6 bases). Germline V lookup: CDR1 MDHEN, CDR2 SYDVKM. The CDR3 covers 16 residues. V shed 7 bases and J shed 0 bases, with 17 bases lying between them. The CDR3 loop reads CASTLIRGSSTDTQYF. The CDR3 DNA is TGTGCCAGCACCCTCATCAGGGGCTCTAGCACAGATACGCAGTATTTT.

The chain recombines TRBV7-3 with TRBJ2-2, with TRBD2 as a possible D gene (5 bases). V lost 4 bases, J lost 3 bases, and 15 bases lay in between. This CDR3 is 16 amino acids long. Per the germline V gene, CDR1 is SGHTA and CDR2 is FQGTGA. The CDR3 DNA follows: TGTGCCAGCAGCTCCTCGTCCAGCGGATACACCGGGGAGCTGTTTTTT. Translating it yields CASSSSSSGYTGELFF.

The chain employs TRBV7-9 and TRBJ2-5, with 8 nucleotides matching TRBD2. This CDR3 is built from 14 residues. V lost 5 bases, J lost 5 bases, and 7 bases stayed unmatched. In germline, CDR1 is SEHNR, CDR2 FQNEAQ (reference sequence). The chain's CDR3 is CASSPGLAWETQYF. The CDR3 coding sequence is TGTGCCAGCAGCCCTGGACTAGCTTGGGAGACCCAGTACTTC.

V usage is TRBV7-9 and J usage is TRBJ2-2; D is possibly TRBD2 (5 bases). V lost 5 bases and J 1 base, leaving 5 bases between the germline ends. In germline, CDR1 is SEHNR, CDR2 FQNEAQ (reference sequence). The CDR3 length is 13 residues. The CDR3 sequence is CASSGRNTGELFF. DNA of the CDR3: TGTGCCAGCAGCGGGAGGAACACCGGGGAGCTGTTTTTT.

This chain joins TRBV6-9 and TRBJ2-4; 7 bases align to TRBD2. There are 15 residues in the CDR3. Germline CDR1 and CDR2: MNHGY and SVAAGI. Trimming cost V 3 bases and J 7 bases; bases outside gene matches: 9. The CDR3 protein is CASSYGAGAGNIQYF. The CDR3 region has the DNA TGTGCCAGCAGTTACGGGGCGGGAGCGGGTAACATTCAGTACTTC.

V usage is TRBV30 and J usage is TRBJ2-3, with D possibly TRBD2 on 6 matching bases. The CDR3 loop spans 13 amino acids. The V end was cut by 1 base, the J end by 6 bases, with 11 bases between. Germline values: CDR1 GTSNPN, CDR2 SVGIG (reference sequence). The CDR3 coding sequence is TGTGCCTGGAGTGGCGGGAAGGCCGATACGCAGTATTTT. It is translated as CAWSGGKADTQYF.

The chain has TRBV28 and TRBJ1-6; no clear D. V lost 3 bases and J lost 4, with 10 bases in between. The CDR3 covers 15 residues. Germline values: CDR1 MDHEN, CDR2 SYDVKM. CDR3 nucleotide sequence: TGTGCCAGCAGTTTGGGGAGACGGTATAATTCACCCCTCCACTTT. This sequence encodes CASSLGRRYNSPLHF.

The V gene is TRBV27, the J gene TRBJ2-1, with D unclear. With 4 bases removed from V and 4 bases from J, the gap between germline ends came to 20 bases. CDR3 length: 17 amino acids. Germline-derived CDR1 and CDR2 are MNHEY and SMNVEV (reference sequence). The CDR3 region is CASSWGYGRNLYNEQFF. As DNA, the CDR3 is TGTGCCAGCAGTTGGGGATACGGGCGTAACCTTTACAATGAGCAGTTCTTC.

V is TRBV6-5 and J is TRBJ1-1; D not resolved. The CDR3 runs 13 residues. Trimming took off 8 bases at V and 4 bases at J, with 14 bases between the two ends. Per the germline V gene, CDR1 is MNHEY and CDR2 is SVGAGI. This CDR3 reads CASSLGLATEAFF. For the CDR3, the DNA is TGTGCCAGCTCCCTCGGGTTAGCCACTGAAGCTTTCTTT.

In its sample, this clone was seen a few times. The V call is TRBV28, the J call TRBJ2-1, with 9 bases lining up with TRBD2. CDR3 length: 16 residues. Trimming removed 7 bases from V and 8 bases from J; junction bases left unmatched: 15. In germline, CDR1 is MDHEN, CDR2 SYDVKM. The CDR3 coding sequence is TGTGCCAGCAATTGGGGGGTCGGAAGCGGGAGGTATGAGCAGTTCTTC. This codes for CASNWGVGSGRYEQFF.

This chain links TRBV19 with TRBJ2-1; 12 bases line up with TRBD2. Trimming at V came to 7 bases and at J to 8 bases, leaving 12 bases not matched to a gene. The CDR3 sequence is 16 residues long. In germline, CDR1 is LNHDA, CDR2 SQIVND (reference sequence). The CDR3 region has the DNA TGTGCCAGTACCAAGGGGGCGGCTAGCGGGAGGGATGAGCAGTTCTTC. This codes for CASTKGAASGRDEQFF.

This clone was observed a few times. The CDR3, as DNA: TGTGCCAGCAGTTTAGAGGAAGGAGGGGACATTCAGTACTTC. Translated: CASSLEEGGDIQYF. The chain combines TRBV28 with TRBJ2-4; perhaps TRBD2 as D (6 bases). Deletions cut 2 bases from V and 8 bases from J, with 13 bases between. The CDR3 runs 14 residues. The germline V gene has CDR1 MDHEN and CDR2 SYDVKM.

J is TRBJ2-7 and V is TRBV28; 9 bases are a match to TRBD1. CDR3 size: 12 residues. V lost 6 bases, J lost 3 bases, and 0 bases stayed unmatched. CDR1 and CDR2 from the germline V gene are MDHEN and SYDVKM. CDR3 region: CASRGQGYEQYF. For the CDR3, the DNA is TGTGCCAGCAGGGGACAGGGCTACGAGCAGTACTTC. Supplemented by reference TRBV28 and TRBJ2-7, the full variable domain reads DVKVTQSSRYLVKRTGEKVFLECVQDMDHENMFWYRQDPGLGLRLIYFSYDVKMKEKGDIPEGYSVSREKKERFSLILESASTNQTSMYLCASRGQGYEQYFGPGTRLTVT.